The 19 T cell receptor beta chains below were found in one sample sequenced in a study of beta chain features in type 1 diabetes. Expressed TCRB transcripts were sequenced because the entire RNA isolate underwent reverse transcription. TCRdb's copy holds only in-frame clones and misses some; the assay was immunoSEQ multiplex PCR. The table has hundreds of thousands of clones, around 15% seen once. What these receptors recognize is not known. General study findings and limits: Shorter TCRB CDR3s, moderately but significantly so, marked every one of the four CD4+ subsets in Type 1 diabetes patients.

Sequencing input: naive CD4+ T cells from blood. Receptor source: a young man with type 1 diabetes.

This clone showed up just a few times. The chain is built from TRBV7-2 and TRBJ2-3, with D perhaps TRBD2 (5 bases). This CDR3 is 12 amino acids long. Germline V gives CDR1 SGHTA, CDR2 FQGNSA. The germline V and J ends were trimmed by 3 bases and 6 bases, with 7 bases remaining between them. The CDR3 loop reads CASSFSGDTQYF. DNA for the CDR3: TGTGCCAGCAGCTTCTCGGGGGATACGCAGTATTTT.

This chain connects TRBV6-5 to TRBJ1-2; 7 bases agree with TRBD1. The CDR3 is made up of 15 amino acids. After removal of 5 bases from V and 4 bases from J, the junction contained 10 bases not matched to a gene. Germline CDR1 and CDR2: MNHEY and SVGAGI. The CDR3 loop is CASSNNIGTAYGYTF. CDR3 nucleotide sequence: TGTGCCAGCAGTAACAATATCGGGACAGCCTATGGCTACACCTTC.

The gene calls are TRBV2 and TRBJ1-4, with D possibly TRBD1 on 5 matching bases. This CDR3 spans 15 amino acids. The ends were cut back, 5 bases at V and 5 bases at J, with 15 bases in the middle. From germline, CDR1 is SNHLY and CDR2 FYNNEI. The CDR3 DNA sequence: TGTGCCAGCAGTCGAAACTTGGCAGGGAATGAAAAACTGTTTTTT. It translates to CASSRNLAGNEKLFF. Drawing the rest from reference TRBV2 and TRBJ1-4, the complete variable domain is EPEVTQTPSHQVTQMGQEVILRCVPISNHLYFYWYRQILGQKVEFLVSFYNNEISEKSEIFDDQFSVERPDGSNFTLKIRSTKLEDSAMYFCASSRNLAGNEKLFFGSGTQLSVL.

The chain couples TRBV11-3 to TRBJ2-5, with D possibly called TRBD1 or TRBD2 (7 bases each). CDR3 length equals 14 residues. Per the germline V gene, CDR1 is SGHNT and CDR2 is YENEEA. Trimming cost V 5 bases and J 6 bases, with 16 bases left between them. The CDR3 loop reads CASSPGGGVQTQYF. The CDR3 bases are TGTGCCAGCAGCCCAGGGGGGGGCGTACAGACCCAGTACTTC. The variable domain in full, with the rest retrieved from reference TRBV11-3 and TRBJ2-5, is EAGVVQSPRYKIIEKKQPVAFWCNPISGHNTLYWYLQNLGQGPELLIRYENEEAVDDSQLPKDRFSAERLKGVDSTLKIQPAELGDSAVYLCASSPGGGVQTQYFGPGTRLLVL.

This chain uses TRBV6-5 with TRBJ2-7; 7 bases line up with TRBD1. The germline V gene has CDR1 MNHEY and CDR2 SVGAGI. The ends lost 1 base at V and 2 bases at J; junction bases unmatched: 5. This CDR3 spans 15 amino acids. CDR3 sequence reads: CASSYWTGRAYEQYF. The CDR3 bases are TGTGCCAGCAGTTACTGGACAGGCCGAGCCTACGAGCAGTACTTC.

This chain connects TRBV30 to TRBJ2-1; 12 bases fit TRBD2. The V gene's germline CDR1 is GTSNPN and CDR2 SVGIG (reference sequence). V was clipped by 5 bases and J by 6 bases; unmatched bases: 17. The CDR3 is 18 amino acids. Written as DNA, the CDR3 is TGTGCCTGGTACGGGACTATGTTGACTAGCGGGAGTCGCAATGAGCAGTTCTTC. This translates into CAWYGTMLTSGSRNEQFF.

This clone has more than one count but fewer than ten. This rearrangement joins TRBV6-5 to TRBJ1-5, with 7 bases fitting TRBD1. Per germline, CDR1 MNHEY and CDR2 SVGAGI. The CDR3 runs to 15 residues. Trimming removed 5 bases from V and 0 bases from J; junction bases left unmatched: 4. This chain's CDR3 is CASSPGDSSNQPQHF. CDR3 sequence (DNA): TGTGCCAGCAGTCCCGGGGACAGTAGCAATCAGCCCCAGCATTTT.

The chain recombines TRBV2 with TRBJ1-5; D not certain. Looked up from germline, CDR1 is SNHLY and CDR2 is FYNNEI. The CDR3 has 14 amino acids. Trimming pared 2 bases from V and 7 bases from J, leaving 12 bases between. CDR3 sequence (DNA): TGTGCCAGCAGTGAAACATCGGAGGTCCAGCCCCAGCATTTT. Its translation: CASSETSEVQPQHF.

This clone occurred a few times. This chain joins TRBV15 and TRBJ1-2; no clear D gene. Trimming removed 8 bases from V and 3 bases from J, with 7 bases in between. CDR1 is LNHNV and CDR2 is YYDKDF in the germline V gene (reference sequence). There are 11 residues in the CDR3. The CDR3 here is CATGNDYGYTF. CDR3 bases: TGTGCCACCGGGAACGACTATGGCTACACCTTC.

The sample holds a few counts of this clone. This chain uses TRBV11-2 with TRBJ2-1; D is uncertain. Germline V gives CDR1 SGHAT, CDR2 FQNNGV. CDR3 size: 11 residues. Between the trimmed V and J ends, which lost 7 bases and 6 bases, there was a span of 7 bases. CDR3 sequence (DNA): TGTGCCAGCACAGCGCTCAATGAGCAGTTCTTC. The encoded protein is CASTALNEQFF. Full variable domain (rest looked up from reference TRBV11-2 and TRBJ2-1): EAGVAQSPRYKIIEKRQSVAFWCNPISGHATLYWYQQILGQGPKLLIQFQNNGVVDDSQLPKDRFSAERLKGVDSTLKIQPAKLEDSAVYLCASTALNEQFFGPGTRLTVL.

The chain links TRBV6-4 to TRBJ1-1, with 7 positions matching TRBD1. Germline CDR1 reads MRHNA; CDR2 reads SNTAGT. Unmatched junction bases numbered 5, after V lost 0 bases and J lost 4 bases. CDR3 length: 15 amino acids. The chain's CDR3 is CASSDSYRGGTEAFF. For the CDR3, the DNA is TGTGCCAGCAGTGACTCTTACAGGGGCGGCACTGAAGCTTTCTTT.

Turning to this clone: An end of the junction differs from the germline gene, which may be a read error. The CDR3 sequence is CASSFSGGPGDTQYF. CDR3 nucleotide sequence: TGTGCTAGCAGCTTTAGCGGGGGGCCTGGAGATACGCAGTATTTT. The genes are TRBV7-7 and TRBJ2-3; 10 bases agree with TRBD2. The CDR3 has 15 residues. Germline V lookup: CDR1 SSHAT, CDR2 FNYEAQ (reference sequence).

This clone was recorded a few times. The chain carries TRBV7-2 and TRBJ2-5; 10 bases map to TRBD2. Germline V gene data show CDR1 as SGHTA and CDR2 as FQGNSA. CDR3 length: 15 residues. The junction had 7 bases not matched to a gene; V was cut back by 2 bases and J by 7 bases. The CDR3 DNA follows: TGTGCCAGCAGCTTACTGGGACTAGCGAGTGGGACCCAGTACTTC. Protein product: CASSLLGLASGTQYF.

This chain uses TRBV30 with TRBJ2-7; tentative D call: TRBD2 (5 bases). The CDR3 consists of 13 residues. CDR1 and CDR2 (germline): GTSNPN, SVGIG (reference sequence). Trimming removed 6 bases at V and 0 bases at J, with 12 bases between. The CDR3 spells CACLPGSSYEQYF. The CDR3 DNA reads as TGTGCCTGTTTGCCGGGGAGCTCCTACGAGCAGTACTTC.

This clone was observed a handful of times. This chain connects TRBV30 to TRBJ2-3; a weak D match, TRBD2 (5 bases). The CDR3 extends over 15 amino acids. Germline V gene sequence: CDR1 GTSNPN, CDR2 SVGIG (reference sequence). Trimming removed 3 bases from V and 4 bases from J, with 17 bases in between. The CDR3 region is CAWRNRARGADTQYF. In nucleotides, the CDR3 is TGTGCCTGGAGAAACCGGGCCCGGGGTGCAGATACGCAGTATTTT. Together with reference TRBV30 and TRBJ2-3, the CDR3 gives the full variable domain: SQTIHQWPATLVQPVGSPLSLECTVEGTSNPNLYWYRQAAGRGLQLLFYSVGIGQISSEVPQNLSASRPQDRQFILSSKKLLLSDSGFYLCAWRNRARGADTQYFGPGTRLTVL.

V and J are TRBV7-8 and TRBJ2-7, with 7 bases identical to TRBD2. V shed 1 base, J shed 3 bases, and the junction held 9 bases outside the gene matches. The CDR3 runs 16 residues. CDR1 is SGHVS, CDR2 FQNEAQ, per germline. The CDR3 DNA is TGTGCCAGCAGCTTAGATCCTAGCGGTTCTAGCTACGAGCAGTACTTC. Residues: CASSLDPSGSSYEQYF.

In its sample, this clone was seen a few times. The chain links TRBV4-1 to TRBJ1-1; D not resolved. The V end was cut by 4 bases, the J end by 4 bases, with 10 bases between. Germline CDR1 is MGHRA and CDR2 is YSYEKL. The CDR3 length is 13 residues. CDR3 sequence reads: CASSLRASTEAFF. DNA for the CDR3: TGCGCCAGCAGCCTACGGGCCAGCACTGAAGCTTTCTTT.

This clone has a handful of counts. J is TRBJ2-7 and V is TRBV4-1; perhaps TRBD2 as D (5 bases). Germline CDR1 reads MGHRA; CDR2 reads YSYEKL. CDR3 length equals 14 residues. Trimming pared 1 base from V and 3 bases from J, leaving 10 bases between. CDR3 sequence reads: CASSQVGVGYEQYF. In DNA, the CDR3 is TGCGCCAGCAGCCAAGTCGGGGTGGGCTACGAGCAGTACTTC.

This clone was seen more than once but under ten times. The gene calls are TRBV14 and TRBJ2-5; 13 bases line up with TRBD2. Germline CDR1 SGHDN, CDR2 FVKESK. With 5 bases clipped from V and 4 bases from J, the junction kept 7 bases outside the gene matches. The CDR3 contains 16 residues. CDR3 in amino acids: CASSGLAGVSGETQYF. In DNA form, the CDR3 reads TGTGCCAGCAGCGGACTAGCGGGAGTTTCCGGAGAGACCCAGTACTTC.